The rows below give T cell receptor beta chains drawn from one sample of a study of shared clonotypes between healthy human individuals. Using immunoSEQ multiplex PCR, the repertoire was profiled, and TCRdb retains in-frame clones only, with some absent. The sample has more than 2,000,000 clones; 80% to 95% are singletons. Sequenced sample: naive CD4+ T cells from PBMCs. Receptors originate from a man aged 18 to 29 in good health. Some clones in this sample may be carry-over from other donors' samples. Each CDR3 is given with its conserved first and last residue.

j_call | v_call | cdr3_aa
TRBJ1-4 | TRBV5-6 | CASSFFRGRGATNEKLFF
TRBJ2-1 | TRBV19 | CASAFRRTSGTGREQFF
TRBJ2-1 | TRBV30 | CAWSPQPNAGEQFF
TRBJ2-1 | TRBV5-1 | CASSITGNSDEQFF
TRBJ2-2 | TRBV5-1 | CASSLSVRTGGTGELFF
TRBJ1-1 | TRBV5-1 | CASSPNFAGGAQGGTEAFF
TRBJ2-7 | TRBV27 | CASSLARRGEYEQYF
TRBJ1-2 | TRBV5-5 | CASSLETGVGYTF
TRBJ1-5 | TRBV11-2 | CASSLVGGGPQHF
TRBJ2-1 | TRBV6-5 | CASSYEPNSGQQFF
TRBJ1-2 | TRBV10-3 | CAILASAQRRYTF
TRBJ1-1 | TRBV28 | CASSERSQGLTAFF
TRBJ2-1 | TRBV2 | CASSEKTGGWYEQFF
TRBJ2-6 | TRBV28 | CASSSTGANVLTF
TRBJ2-2 | TRBV28 | CASRLGLAVSNTGELFF
TRBJ2-1 | TRBV4-3 | CASSQVGSGRPNEQFF
TRBJ2-2 | TRBV28 | CASSLFGGRLAGELFF
TRBJ2-5 | TRBV25-1 | CASSGPGTGSGETQYF
TRBJ2-7 | TRBV2 | CASSEQGEGYEQYF
TRBJ2-5 | TRBV27 | CASSLGTGGTETQYF
TRBJ2-7 | TRBV18 | CASSSLQGVSEQYF
TRBJ2-7 | TRBV7-2 | CASSEGWPSSYEQYF
TRBJ2-7 | TRBV27 | CASSGRAINYEQYF
TRBJ1-2 | TRBV28 | CASRIDGTGVGYTF
TRBJ2-7 | TRBV11-2 | CASSLDRGPDEQYF